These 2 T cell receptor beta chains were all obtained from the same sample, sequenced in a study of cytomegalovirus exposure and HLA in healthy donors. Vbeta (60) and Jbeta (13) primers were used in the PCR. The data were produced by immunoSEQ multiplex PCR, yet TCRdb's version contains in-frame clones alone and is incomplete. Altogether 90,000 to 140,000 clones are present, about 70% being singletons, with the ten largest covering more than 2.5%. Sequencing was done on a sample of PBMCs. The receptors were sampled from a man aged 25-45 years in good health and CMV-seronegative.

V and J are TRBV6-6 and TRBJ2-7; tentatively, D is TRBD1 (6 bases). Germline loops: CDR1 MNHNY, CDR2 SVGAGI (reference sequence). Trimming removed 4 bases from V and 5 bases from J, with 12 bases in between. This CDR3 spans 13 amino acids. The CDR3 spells CASSLTGFNEQYF. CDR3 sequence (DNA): TGTGCCAGCAGTTTAACAGGGTTCAACGAGCAGTACTTC.

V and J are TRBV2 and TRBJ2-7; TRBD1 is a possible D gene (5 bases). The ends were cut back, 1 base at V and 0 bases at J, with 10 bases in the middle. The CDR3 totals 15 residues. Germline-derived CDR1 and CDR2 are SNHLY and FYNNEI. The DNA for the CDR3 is TGTGCCAGCAGTGAAGACCTTACAGGCTCCTACGAGCAGTACTTC. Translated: CASSEDLTGSYEQYF. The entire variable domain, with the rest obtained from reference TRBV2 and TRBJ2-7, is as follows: EPEVTQTPSHQVTQMGQEVILRCVPISNHLYFYWYRQILGQKVEFLVSFYNNEISEKSEIFDDQFSVERPDGSNFTLKIRSTKLEDSAMYFCASSEDLTGSYEQYFGPGTRLTVT.